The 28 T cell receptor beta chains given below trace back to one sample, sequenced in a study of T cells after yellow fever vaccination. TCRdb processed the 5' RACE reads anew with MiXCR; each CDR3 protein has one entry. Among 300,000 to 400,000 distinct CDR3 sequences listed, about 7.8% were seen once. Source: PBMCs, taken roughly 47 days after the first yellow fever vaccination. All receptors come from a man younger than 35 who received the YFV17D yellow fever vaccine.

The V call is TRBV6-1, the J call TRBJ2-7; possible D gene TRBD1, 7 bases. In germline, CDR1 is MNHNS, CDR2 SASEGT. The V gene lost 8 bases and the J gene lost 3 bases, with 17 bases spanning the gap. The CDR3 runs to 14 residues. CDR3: CASARGADHYEQYV. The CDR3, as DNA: TGTGCCAGCGCCAGGGGGGCAGATCACTACGAGCAGTACGTC.

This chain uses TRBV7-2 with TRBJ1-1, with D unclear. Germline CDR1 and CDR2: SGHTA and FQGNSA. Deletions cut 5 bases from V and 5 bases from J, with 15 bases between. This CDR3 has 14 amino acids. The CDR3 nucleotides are TGTGCCAGCAGCCTTCTCGGGGAGGAGACTGAAGCTTTCTTT. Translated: CASSLLGEETEAFF.

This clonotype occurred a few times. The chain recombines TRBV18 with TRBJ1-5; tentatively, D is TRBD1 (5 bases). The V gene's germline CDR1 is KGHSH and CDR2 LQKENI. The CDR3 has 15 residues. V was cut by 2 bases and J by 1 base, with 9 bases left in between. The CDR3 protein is CASSPEGLSNQPQHF. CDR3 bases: TGTGCCAGCTCACCAGAGGGGCTGAGCAATCAGCCCCAGCATTTT.

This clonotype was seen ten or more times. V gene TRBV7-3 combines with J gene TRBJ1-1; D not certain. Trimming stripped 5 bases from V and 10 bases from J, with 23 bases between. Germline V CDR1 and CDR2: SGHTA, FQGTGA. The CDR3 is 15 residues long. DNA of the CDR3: TGTGCCAGCAGCCCAGACGGGAAAGTGGGGAGGCGAGCTTTCTTT. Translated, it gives CASSPDGKVGRRAFF.

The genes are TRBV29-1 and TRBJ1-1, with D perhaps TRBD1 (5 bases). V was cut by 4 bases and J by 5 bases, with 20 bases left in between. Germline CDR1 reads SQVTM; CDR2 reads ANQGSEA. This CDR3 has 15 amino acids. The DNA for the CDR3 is TGCAGCGTTGGAGGGGTTAGTTTTGGGGAAACTGAAGCTTTCTTT. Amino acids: CSVGGVSFGETEAFF.

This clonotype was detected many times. CDR3 region: CASDLGGRYGYTF. CDR3 coding DNA: TGTGCCAGCGATTTAGGAGGGCGGTATGGCTACACCTTC. The chain recombines TRBV7-9 with TRBJ1-2, with unresolved D. Germline V gene sequence: CDR1 SEHNR, CDR2 FQNEAQ (reference sequence). This CDR3 is built from 13 residues. Trimming took off 8 bases at V and 5 bases at J, with 15 bases between the two ends.

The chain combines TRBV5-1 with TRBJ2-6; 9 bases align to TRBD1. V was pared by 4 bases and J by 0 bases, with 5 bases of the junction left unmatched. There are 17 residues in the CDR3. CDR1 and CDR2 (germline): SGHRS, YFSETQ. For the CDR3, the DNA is TGCGCCAGCAGCCCCGGGACAGGGTACTCTGGGGCCAACGTCCTGACTTTC. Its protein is CASSPGTGYSGANVLTF.

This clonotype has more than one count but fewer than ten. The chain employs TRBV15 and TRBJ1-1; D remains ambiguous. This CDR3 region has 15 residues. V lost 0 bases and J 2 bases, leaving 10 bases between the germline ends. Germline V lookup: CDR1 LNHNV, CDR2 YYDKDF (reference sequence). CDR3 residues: CATSRDSRGNTEAFF. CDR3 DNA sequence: TGTGCCACCAGCAGAGATAGCCGGGGTAACACTGAAGCTTTCTTT. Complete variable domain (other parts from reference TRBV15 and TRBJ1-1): DAMVIQNPRYQVTQFGKPVTLSCSQTLNHNVMYWYQQKSSQAPKLLFHYYDKDFNNEADTPDNFQSRRPNTSFCFLDIRSPGLGDTAMYLCATSRDSRGNTEAFFGQGTRLTVV.

CDR3 coding DNA: TGTGCCAGCAGAGGAGGGAATGAAAAACTGTTTTTT. Translation gives CASRGGNEKLFF. This sequence joins TRBV7-2 and TRBJ1-4; D gene unclear. The ends were cut back, 6 bases at V and 5 bases at J, with 7 bases in the middle. CDR3 size: 12 residues. Germline V gene lookup returns CDR1 SGHTA and CDR2 FQGNSA. Variable domain in full (rest from reference TRBV7-2 and TRBJ1-4): GAGVSQSPSNKVTEKGKDVELRCDPISGHTALYWYRQSLGQGLEFLIYFQGNSAPDKSGLPSDRFSAERTGGSVSTLTIQRTQQEDSAVYLCASRGGNEKLFFGSGTQLSVL.

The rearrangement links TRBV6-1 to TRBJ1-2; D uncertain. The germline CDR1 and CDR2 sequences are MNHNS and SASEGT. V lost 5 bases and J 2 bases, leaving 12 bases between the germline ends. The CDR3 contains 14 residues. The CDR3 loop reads CASSPLEGNYGYTF. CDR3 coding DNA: TGTGCCAGCAGTCCGTTAGAGGGCAACTATGGCTACACCTTC.

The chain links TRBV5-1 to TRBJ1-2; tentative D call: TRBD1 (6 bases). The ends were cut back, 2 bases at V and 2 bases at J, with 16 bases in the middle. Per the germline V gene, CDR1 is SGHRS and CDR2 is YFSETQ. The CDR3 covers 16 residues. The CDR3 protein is CASSFGTPPENYGYTF. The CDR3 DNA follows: TGCGCCAGCAGCTTTGGGACACCACCGGAAAACTATGGCTACACCTTC.

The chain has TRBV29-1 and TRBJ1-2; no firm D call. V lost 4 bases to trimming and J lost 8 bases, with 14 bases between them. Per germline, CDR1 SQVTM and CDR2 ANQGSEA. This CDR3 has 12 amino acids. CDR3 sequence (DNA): TGCAGCGTTGGAGGACTTGAGCCGGGCTACACCTTC. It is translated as CSVGGLEPGYTF.

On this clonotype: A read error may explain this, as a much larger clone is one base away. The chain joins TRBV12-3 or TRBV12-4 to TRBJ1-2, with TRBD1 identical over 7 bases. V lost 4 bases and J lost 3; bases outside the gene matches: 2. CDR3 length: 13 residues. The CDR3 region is CASSSDRDYGYTF. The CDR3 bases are TGTGCCAGCAGTTCTGACAGGGACTATGGCTACACCTTC.

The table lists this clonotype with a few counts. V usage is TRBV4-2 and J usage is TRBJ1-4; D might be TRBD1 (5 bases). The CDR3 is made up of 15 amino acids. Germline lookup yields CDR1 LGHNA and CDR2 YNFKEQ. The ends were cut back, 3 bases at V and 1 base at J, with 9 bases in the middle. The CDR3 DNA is TGTGCCAGCAGCCAGAACACAGGAACTAATGAAAAACTGTTTTTT. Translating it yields CASSQNTGTNEKLFF.

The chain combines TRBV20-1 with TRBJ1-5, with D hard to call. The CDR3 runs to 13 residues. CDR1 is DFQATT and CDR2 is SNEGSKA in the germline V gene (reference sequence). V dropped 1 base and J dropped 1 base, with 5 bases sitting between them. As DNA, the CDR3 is TGCAGTGCTAGAGGAGCGAGCAATCAGCCCCAGCATTTT. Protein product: CSARGASNQPQHF.

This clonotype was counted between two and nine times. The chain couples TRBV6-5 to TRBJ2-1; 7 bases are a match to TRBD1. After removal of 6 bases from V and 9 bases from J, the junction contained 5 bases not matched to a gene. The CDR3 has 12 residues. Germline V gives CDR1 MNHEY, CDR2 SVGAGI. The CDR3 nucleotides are TGTGCCAGCAGCTCTACAGGGGTTGAGCAGTTCTTC. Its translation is CASSSTGVEQFF.

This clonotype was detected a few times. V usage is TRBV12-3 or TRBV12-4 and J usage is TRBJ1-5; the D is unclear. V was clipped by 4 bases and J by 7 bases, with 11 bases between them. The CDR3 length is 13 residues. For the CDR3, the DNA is TGTGCCAGCAGTTCGATTGTGAGGCAGCCCCAGCATTTT. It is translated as CASSSIVRQPQHF.

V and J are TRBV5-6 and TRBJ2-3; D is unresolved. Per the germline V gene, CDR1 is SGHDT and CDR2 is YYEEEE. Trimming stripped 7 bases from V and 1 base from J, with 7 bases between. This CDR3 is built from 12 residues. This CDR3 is CASQRGTDTQYF. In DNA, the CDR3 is TGTGCCAGCCAACGGGGCACAGATACGCAGTATTTT.

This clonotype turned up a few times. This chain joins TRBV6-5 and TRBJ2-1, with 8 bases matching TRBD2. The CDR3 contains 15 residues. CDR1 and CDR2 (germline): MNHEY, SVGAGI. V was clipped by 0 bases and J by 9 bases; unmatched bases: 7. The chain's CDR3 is CASSYSSGGWGEQFF. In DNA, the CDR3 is TGTGCCAGCAGTTACTCGAGCGGGGGCTGGGGTGAGCAGTTCTTC.

In nucleotides, the CDR3 is TGTGCCAGCAGCCTCGGGACAACCACTCTAGCCTATGGCTACACCTTC. The encoded protein is CASSLGTTTLAYGYTF. This chain joins TRBV5-4 and TRBJ1-2; maybe TRBD1 (6 bases). V lost 4 bases and J 4 bases, leaving 20 bases between the germline ends. Germline V CDR1 and CDR2: SGHNT, YYREEE (reference sequence). The CDR3 is 16 residues long.

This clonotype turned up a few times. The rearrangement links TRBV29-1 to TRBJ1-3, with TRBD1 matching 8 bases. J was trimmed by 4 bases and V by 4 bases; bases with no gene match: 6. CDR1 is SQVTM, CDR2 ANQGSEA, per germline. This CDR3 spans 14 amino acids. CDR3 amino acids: CSVVGQGGGNTIYF. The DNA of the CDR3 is TGCAGCGTTGTTGGACAGGGCGGAGGAAACACCATATATTTT.

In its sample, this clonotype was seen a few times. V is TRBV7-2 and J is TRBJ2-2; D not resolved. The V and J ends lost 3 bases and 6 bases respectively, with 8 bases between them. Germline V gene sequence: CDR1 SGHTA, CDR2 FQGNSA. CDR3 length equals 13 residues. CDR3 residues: CASSFEIPGELFF. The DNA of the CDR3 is TGTGCCAGCAGCTTTGAGATCCCCGGGGAGCTGTTTTTT.

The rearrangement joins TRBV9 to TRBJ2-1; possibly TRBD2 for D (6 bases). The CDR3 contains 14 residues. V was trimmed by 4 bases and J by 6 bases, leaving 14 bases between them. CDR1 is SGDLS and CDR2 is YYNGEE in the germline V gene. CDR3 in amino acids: CASSHGGLSNEQFF. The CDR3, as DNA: TGTGCCAGCAGCCACGGAGGGTTAAGCAATGAGCAGTTCTTC.

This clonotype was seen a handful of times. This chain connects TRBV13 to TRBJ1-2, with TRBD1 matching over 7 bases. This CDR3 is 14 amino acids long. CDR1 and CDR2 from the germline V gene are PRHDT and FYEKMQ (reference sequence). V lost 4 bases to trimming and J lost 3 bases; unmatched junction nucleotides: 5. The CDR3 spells CASSSQGGDYGYTF. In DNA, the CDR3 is TGTGCCAGCAGCTCTCAGGGGGGTGACTATGGCTACACCTTC.

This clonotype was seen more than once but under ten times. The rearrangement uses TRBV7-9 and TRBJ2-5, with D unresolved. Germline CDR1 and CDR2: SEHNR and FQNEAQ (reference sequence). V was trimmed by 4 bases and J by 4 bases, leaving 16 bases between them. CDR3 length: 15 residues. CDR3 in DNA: TGTGCCAGCAGCTCCCCCCGACGTGTAAGAGAGACCCAGTACTTC. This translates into CASSSPRRVRETQYF.

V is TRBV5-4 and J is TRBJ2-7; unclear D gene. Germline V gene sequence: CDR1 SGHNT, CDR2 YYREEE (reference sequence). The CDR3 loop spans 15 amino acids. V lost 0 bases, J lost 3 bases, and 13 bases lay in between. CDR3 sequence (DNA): TGTGCCAGCAGCTTGGACTCTGCTACAATCTACGAGCAGTACTTC. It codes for CASSLDSATIYEQYF.

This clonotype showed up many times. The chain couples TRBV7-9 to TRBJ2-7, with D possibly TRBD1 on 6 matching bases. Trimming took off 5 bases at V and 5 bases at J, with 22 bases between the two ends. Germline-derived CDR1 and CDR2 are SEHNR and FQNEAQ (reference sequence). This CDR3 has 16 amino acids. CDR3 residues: CASSPRGGRGIDEQYF. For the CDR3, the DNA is TGTGCCAGCAGCCCGAGGGGTGGCAGGGGAATAGACGAGCAGTACTTC.

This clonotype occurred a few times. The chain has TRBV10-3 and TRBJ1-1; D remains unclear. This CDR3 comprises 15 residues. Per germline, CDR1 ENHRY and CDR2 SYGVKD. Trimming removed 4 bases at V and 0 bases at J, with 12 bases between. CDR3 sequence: CAISAQVPVNTEAFF. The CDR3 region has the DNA TGTGCCATCAGTGCCCAGGTGCCAGTGAACACTGAAGCTTTCTTT.